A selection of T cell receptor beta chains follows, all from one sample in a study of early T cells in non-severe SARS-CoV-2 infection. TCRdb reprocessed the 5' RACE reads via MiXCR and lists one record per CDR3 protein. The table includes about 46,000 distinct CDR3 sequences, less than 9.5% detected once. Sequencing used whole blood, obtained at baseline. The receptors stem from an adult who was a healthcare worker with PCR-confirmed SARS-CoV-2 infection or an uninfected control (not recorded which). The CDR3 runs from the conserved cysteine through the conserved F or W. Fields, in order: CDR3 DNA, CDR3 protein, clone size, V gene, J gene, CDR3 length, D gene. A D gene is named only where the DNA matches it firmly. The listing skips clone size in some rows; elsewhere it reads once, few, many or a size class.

CDR3 DNA: TGTGCCAGCAGTTCCACACTCCCGGGACAGGGTTTGTATAGCTACACCTTC
CDR3 protein: CASSSTLPGQGLYSYTF
clone size: few
V gene: TRBV28
J gene: TRBJ1-2
CDR3 length: 17
D gene: TRBD1

CDR3 DNA: TGTGCCTGGAGTGTACCCCCAAAGTACGAGCAGTACTTC
CDR3 protein: CAWSVPPKYEQYF
clone size: -
V gene: TRBV30
J gene: TRBJ2-7
CDR3 length: 13
D gene: -

CDR3 DNA: TGCGCCAGCAGCTTGCAGACATCTAACTATGGCTACACCTTC
CDR3 protein: CASSLQTSNYGYTF
clone size: -
V gene: TRBV5-1
J gene: TRBJ1-2
CDR3 length: 14
D gene: -

CDR3 DNA: TGTGCCAGTAGTAATCGGGTACGGGGGGAGCTGTTTTTT
CDR3 protein: CASSNRVRGELFF
clone size: many
V gene: TRBV19
J gene: TRBJ2-2
CDR3 length: 13
D gene: -

CDR3 DNA: TGTGCCACAACGGTGACAGTAAGGGCAGATACGCAGTATTTT
CDR3 protein: CATTVTVRADTQYF
clone size: few
V gene: TRBV19
J gene: TRBJ2-3
CDR3 length: 14
D gene: -

CDR3 DNA: TGTGCCAGCAGCGTTAGGCCCTACAATGAGCAGTTCTTC
CDR3 protein: CASSVRPYNEQFF
clone size: few
V gene: TRBV11-2
J gene: TRBJ2-1
CDR3 length: 13
D gene: -

CDR3 DNA: TGCAGTGCCATAAACGCCCGACTAGCGGGGGGGAGCTACGAGCAGTACTTC
CDR3 protein: CSAINARLAGGSYEQYF
clone size: many
V gene: TRBV20-1
J gene: TRBJ2-7
CDR3 length: 17
D gene: TRBD2

CDR3 DNA: TGTGCCAGCAGCTTGGCGGGGACGTACAATGAGCAGTTCTTC
CDR3 protein: CASSLAGTYNEQFF
clone size: few
V gene: TRBV5-5
J gene: TRBJ2-1
CDR3 length: 14
D gene: -

CDR3 DNA: TGTGCCAGCAGTCCCCCGGGGGTTCATGGCTACACCTTC
CDR3 protein: CASSPPGVHGYTF
clone size: few
V gene: TRBV12-3/TRBV12-4
J gene: TRBJ1-2
CDR3 length: 13
D gene: -

CDR3 DNA: TGTGCCAGCAGCCCCGGACTGACTAGCCACTCAATGGATGAGCAGTTCTTC
CDR3 protein: CASSPGLTSHSMDEQFF
clone size: -
V gene: TRBV11-3
J gene: TRBJ2-1
CDR3 length: 17
D gene: TRBD2

CDR3 DNA: TGTGCCAGCAGCCCCGAGGGGCTGACAGAGCGCTCCTATGGCTACACCTTC
CDR3 protein: CASSPEGLTERSYGYTF
clone size: -
V gene: TRBV7-2
J gene: TRBJ1-2
CDR3 length: 17
D gene: -

CDR3 DNA: TGTGCCAGCAGTGAGAGCCTGAACACTGAAGCTTTCTTT
CDR3 protein: CASSESLNTEAFF
clone size: many
V gene: TRBV6-4
J gene: TRBJ1-1
CDR3 length: 13
D gene: -

CDR3 DNA: TGCGCCAGCAGCAGGAACAGGGAAAGGGAGACCCAGTACTTC
CDR3 protein: CASSRNRERETQYF
clone size: many
V gene: TRBV5-1
J gene: TRBJ2-5
CDR3 length: 14
D gene: -

CDR3 DNA: TGTGCCAGCAGCTTAAGCGGGGGGCGCGGGAATTCACCCCTCCACTTT
CDR3 protein: CASSLSGGRGNSPLHF
clone size: large
V gene: TRBV7-9
J gene: TRBJ1-6
CDR3 length: 16
D gene: -

CDR3 DNA: TGTGCCAGCAGCCCTCCCAGCGAGACTCCCTACAATGAGCAGTTCTTC
CDR3 protein: CASSPPSETPYNEQFF
clone size: many
V gene: TRBV7-9
J gene: TRBJ2-1
CDR3 length: 16
D gene: -

CDR3 DNA: TGTGCCATCAGTGATTTTGTTACTAGCGGAACCTACGAGCAGTACTTC
CDR3 protein: CAISDFVTSGTYEQYF
clone size: few
V gene: TRBV10-3
J gene: TRBJ2-7
CDR3 length: 16
D gene: TRBD2

CDR3 DNA: TGTGCCAGCTCACCCCTCGCCTCTGGAAACACCATATATTTT
CDR3 protein: CASSPLASGNTIYF
clone size: many
V gene: TRBV18
J gene: TRBJ1-3
CDR3 length: 14
D gene: -

CDR3 DNA: TGTGCCAGCAGCCCGGGACAGGGGACCTATGGCTACACCTTC
CDR3 protein: CASSPGQGTYGYTF
clone size: few
V gene: TRBV25-1
J gene: TRBJ1-2
CDR3 length: 14
D gene: TRBD1

CDR3 DNA: TGTGCCAGCAGCCCAGCCGGGACGGTGATTGGAAACACCATATATTTT
CDR3 protein: CASSPAGTVIGNTIYF
clone size: -
V gene: TRBV9
J gene: TRBJ1-3
CDR3 length: 16
D gene: -

CDR3 DNA: TGTGCCAGCAGCTTAAAGGCCGGTGAAGGCGGGGAGCTGTTTTTT
CDR3 protein: CASSLKAGEGGELFF
clone size: few
V gene: TRBV11-3
J gene: TRBJ2-2
CDR3 length: 15
D gene: -

CDR3 DNA: TGTGCCAGCAGCCAAAATTCACAGGGGTACGAGCAGTACTTC
CDR3 protein: CASSQNSQGYEQYF
clone size: few
V gene: TRBV3-1
J gene: TRBJ2-7
CDR3 length: 14
D gene: TRBD1

CDR3 DNA: TGCGCCAGCAGCTTGGCGGCTAGCGGCTACGAGCAGTACTTC
CDR3 protein: CASSLAASGYEQYF
clone size: few
V gene: TRBV5-1
J gene: TRBJ2-7
CDR3 length: 14
D gene: TRBD2

CDR3 DNA: TGTGCCAGTAGTGTGGGGACTAGCGGGGTCTACAATGAGCAGTTCTTC
CDR3 protein: CASSVGTSGVYNEQFF
clone size: few
V gene: TRBV19
J gene: TRBJ2-1
CDR3 length: 16
D gene: TRBD2

CDR3 DNA: TGTGCCAGCAGTTTATACCAGGGGGCCTACGAGCAGTACTTC
CDR3 protein: CASSLYQGAYEQYF
clone size: -
V gene: TRBV27
J gene: TRBJ2-7
CDR3 length: 14
D gene: TRBD1

CDR3 DNA: TGTGCCATCAGTGGGGCGCCTCGTCGGGCAGCGAAACCTACGAACACCGGGGAGCTGTTTTTT
CDR3 protein: CAISGAPRRAAKPTNTGELFF
clone size: many
V gene: TRBV10-3
J gene: TRBJ2-2
CDR3 length: 21
D gene: -

CDR3 DNA: TGTGCCAGCCAGAACCAGGGATCATTGGACAATGAGCAGTTCTTC
CDR3 protein: CASQNQGSLDNEQFF
clone size: -
V gene: TRBV12-3/TRBV12-4
J gene: TRBJ2-1
CDR3 length: 15
D gene: -

CDR3 DNA: TGTGCCAGCAGCTTAGCCGGGACAGGGAATGAAAAACTGTTTTTT
CDR3 protein: CASSLAGTGNEKLFF
clone size: many
V gene: TRBV7-8
J gene: TRBJ1-4
CDR3 length: 15
D gene: TRBD1

CDR3 DNA: TGCAGCGTTCGCACCGGACTTGAAGCTTTCTTT
CDR3 protein: CSVRTGLEAFF
clone size: many
V gene: TRBV29-1
J gene: TRBJ1-1
CDR3 length: 11
D gene: -